The 27 T cell receptor beta chains below were found in one sample sequenced in a study of shared clonotypes between healthy human individuals. Libraries were prepared by immunoSEQ multiplex PCR; TCRdb keeps only in-frame clonotypes and omits some of them. The sample carries 700,000 or so clones, about three quarters recorded once. The sample was memory CD4+ T cells sorted from blood. Subset defined: CD45RA-negative fraction. The receptors were gathered from a woman under 40 in good health.

The genes are TRBV19 and TRBJ2-1; D not certain. V shed 4 bases and J shed 0 bases, with 7 bases lying between them. Looked up from germline, CDR1 is LNHDA and CDR2 is SQIVND (reference sequence). This CDR3 is built from 14 residues. CDR3 bases: TGTGCCAGTAGTACTACGAGCTCCTACAATGAGCAGTTCTTC. Translation gives CASSTTSSYNEQFF.

J is TRBJ2-5 and V is TRBV5-4, with 8 nucleotides matching TRBD2. V was pared by 3 bases and J by 2 bases, with 3 bases of the junction left unmatched. The CDR3 is made up of 14 amino acids. The germline V gene encodes CDR1 SGHNT and CDR2 YYREEE (reference sequence). For the CDR3, the DNA is TGTGCCAGCAGCTCCGGGACTAGTCAAGAGACCCAGTACTTC. This encodes CASSSGTSQETQYF.

This chain uses TRBV11-2 with TRBJ2-1; D is unclear. CDR1 is SGHAT, CDR2 FQNNGV, per germline. The CDR3 totals 13 residues. Deletions cut 5 bases from V and 0 bases from J, with 5 bases between. CDR3 residues: CASSKPSYNEQFF. The CDR3 coding sequence is TGTGCCAGCAGCAAACCCTCCTACAATGAGCAGTTCTTC.

This sequence joins TRBV5-1 and TRBJ2-3; TRBD2 might be the D (6 bases). Germline V gene data show CDR1 as SGHRS and CDR2 as YFSETQ. Between the trimmed V and J ends, which lost 3 bases and 0 bases, there was a span of 14 bases. This CDR3 is 16 amino acids long. CDR3 DNA: TGCGCCAGCAGCTCCCAAGCGGGCACTAGCACAGATACGCAGTATTTT. Its translation: CASSSQAGTSTDTQYF.

This rearrangement joins TRBV6-1 to TRBJ1-2; 11 nucleotides line up with TRBD1. CDR3 length: 15 amino acids. Germline V lookup: CDR1 MNHNS, CDR2 SASEGT. With V trimmed by 7 bases and J by 4 bases, 8 bases remained unmatched. CDR3 sequence: CASTPGQGVGYGYTF. DNA for the CDR3: TGTGCCAGCACGCCGGGACAGGGGGTAGGCTATGGCTACACCTTC.

V is TRBV29-1 and J is TRBJ1-3; D remains ambiguous. This CDR3 region has 11 residues. Trimming stripped 7 bases from V and 0 bases from J, with 4 bases between. The germline V gene encodes CDR1 SQVTM and CDR2 ANQGSEA. The CDR3 is CSASSGNTIYF. The DNA of the CDR3 is TGCAGCGCTAGCTCTGGAAACACCATATATTTT. Looking up the rest from reference TRBV29-1 and TRBJ1-3 gives the full variable domain: SAVISQKPSRDICQRGTSLTIQCQVDSQVTMMFWYRQQPGQSLTLIATANQGSEATYESGFVIDKFPISRPNLTFSTLTVSNMSPEDSSIYLCSASSGNTIYFGEGSWLTVV.

This rearrangement joins TRBV7-2 to TRBJ2-5; the D is unclear. The J call is in doubt because the DNA end fits TRBJ2-7 better. The germline V gene has CDR1 SGHTA and CDR2 FQGNSA. The CDR3 loop spans 12 amino acids. The chain's CDR3 is CASSPNTYEQYF. DNA for the CDR3: TGTGCCAGCAGCCCCAATACCTACGAGCAGTACTTC.

The V gene is TRBV28, the J gene TRBJ2-2; either TRBD1 or TRBD2 may fit D (5 bases each). The V gene's germline CDR1 is MDHEN and CDR2 SYDVKM. V shed 4 bases and J shed 2 bases, with 14 bases lying between them. The CDR3 has 16 residues. As DNA, the CDR3 is TGTGCCAGCAGTTCCCCCGGGACCGCCAACACCGGGGAGCTGTTTTTT. Amino acids: CASSSPGTANTGELFF.

The gene calls are TRBV30 and TRBJ2-5, with D tentatively TRBD1 (6 bases). CDR1 and CDR2 (germline): GTSNPN, SVGIG (reference sequence). V shed 2 bases and J shed 3 bases, with 28 bases lying between them. The CDR3 consists of 19 residues. The CDR3 loop reads CAWSQYRWGRNPMEETQYF. CDR3 nucleotides: TGTGCCTGGAGTCAATACCGATGGGGGCGTAATCCGATGGAAGAGACCCAGTACTTC.

This chain links TRBV5-1 with TRBJ2-7; D not resolved. Germline V gives CDR1 SGHRS, CDR2 YFSETQ. The CDR3 runs 15 residues. The V end lost 0 bases, the J end lost 4 bases, and 14 bases lay between the germline ends. CDR3 region: CASSLGAPDIYEQYF. CDR3 sequence (DNA): TGCGCCAGCAGCTTGGGGGCCCCGGATATTTACGAGCAGTACTTC.

This chain uses TRBV6-5 with TRBJ2-2; no definite D call. Between the trimmed V and J ends, which lost 4 bases and 6 bases, there was a span of 15 bases. This CDR3 has 15 amino acids. Looked up from germline, CDR1 is MNHEY and CDR2 is SVGAGI. CDR3 protein: CASSSRHPSPGELFF. The CDR3 DNA follows: TGTGCCAGCAGTTCTCGGCACCCCAGTCCCGGGGAGCTGTTTTTT.

J is TRBJ2-5 and V is TRBV7-9; the D is unclear. CDR1 is SEHNR and CDR2 is FQNEAQ in the germline V gene (reference sequence). This CDR3 spans 13 amino acids. Between the trimmed V and J ends, which lost 0 bases and 5 bases, there was a span of 7 bases. The CDR3 spells CASSLAGLETQYF. Written as DNA, the CDR3 is TGTGCCAGCAGCTTAGCGGGCCTGGAGACCCAGTACTTC.

J is TRBJ2-7 and V is TRBV6-5; possible D gene TRBD1, 5 bases. Germline V gene lookup returns CDR1 MNHEY and CDR2 SVGAGI. The CDR3 has 14 amino acids. V lost 6 bases and J 4 bases, leaving 16 bases between the germline ends. CDR3 coding DNA: TGTGCCAGCAGAAATGTAGGGGAAGGGTACGAGCAGTACTTC. Translated, it gives CASRNVGEGYEQYF.

In its sample, this clone was seen many times. The chain has TRBV5-6 and TRBJ1-4; D gene unclear. CDR1 SGHDT and CDR2 YYEEEE come from the germline V gene. The CDR3 runs 17 residues. V dropped 1 base and J dropped 2 bases, with 15 bases sitting between them. In nucleotides, the CDR3 is TGTGCCAGCAGCTTGTTCGGCGCAGGACGGACTAATGAAAAACTGTTTTTT. Protein sequence: CASSLFGAGRTNEKLFF.

V usage is TRBV7-8 and J usage is TRBJ2-3; D not resolved. This CDR3 contains 12 residues. Trimming shortened V by 5 bases and J by 5 bases, and 8 bases separated the two germline ends. Looked up from germline, CDR1 is SGHVS and CDR2 is FQNEAQ. The CDR3: CASSQAVDTQYF. The CDR3 DNA sequence: TGTGCCAGCAGCCAGGCGGTAGATACGCAGTATTTT. Supplemented by reference TRBV7-8 and TRBJ2-3, the full variable domain reads GAGVSQSPRYKVAKRGQDVALRCDPISGHVSLFWYQQALGQGPEFLTYFQNEAQLDKSGLPSDRFFAERPEGSVSTLKIQRTQQEDSAVYLCASSQAVDTQYFGPGTRLTVL.

This clone occurred once. CDR3 sequence: CASSSPGAIQGIEQYF. DNA for the CDR3: TGTGCCAGCAGTTCGCCAGGGGCGATTCAGGGTATCGAGCAGTACTTC. J is TRBJ2-7 and V is TRBV25-1, with D perhaps TRBD1 (6 bases). The CDR3 totals 16 residues. The germline V and J ends were trimmed by 5 bases and 6 bases, with 23 bases remaining between them. The germline gives CDR1 MGHDK, CDR2 SYGVNS.

This clone was observed a few times. The chain combines TRBV29-1 with TRBJ2-7; D may be TRBD1 (6 bases). The CDR3 runs 13 residues. Germline values: CDR1 SQVTM, CDR2 ANQGSEA. Trimming shortened V by 1 base and J by 7 bases, and 14 bases separated the two germline ends. In DNA form, the CDR3 reads TGCAGCGTTGAAGTGGATTGGGGGCAAGAGCAGTACTTC. This encodes CSVEVDWGQEQYF.

The V and J genes are TRBV5-1 and TRBJ2-5, with D perhaps matching TRBD1 or TRBD2 (5 bases each). Germline V gene lookup returns CDR1 SGHRS and CDR2 YFSETQ. This CDR3 comprises 17 residues. The germline V and J ends were trimmed by 2 bases and 4 bases, with 21 bases remaining between them. The CDR3, as DNA: TGCGCCAGCAGCTTTAGAGGGCAGGGAAGGGTAGGAGAGACCCAGTACTTC. Translation gives CASSFRGQGRVGETQYF.

This clone was detected many times. V gene TRBV2 combines with J gene TRBJ2-2; 9 bases match TRBD1. V lost 3 bases to trimming and J lost 3 bases; unmatched junction nucleotides: 8. The CDR3 is 17 residues long. The germline V gene has CDR1 SNHLY and CDR2 FYNNEI. CDR3 sequence: CASSESPGQGHTGELFF. CDR3 nucleotides: TGTGCCAGCAGTGAGTCGCCGGGACAGGGTCACACCGGGGAGCTGTTTTTT.

V usage is TRBV28 and J usage is TRBJ1-2, with 8 bases fitting TRBD1. Germline V lookup: CDR1 MDHEN, CDR2 SYDVKM. Trimming removed 6 bases from V and 4 bases from J; junction bases left unmatched: 4. CDR3 length: 13 residues. CDR3 sequence (DNA): TGTGCCAGCAGCTGGACAGGGTCCTATGGCTACACCTTC. This translates into CASSWTGSYGYTF.

V is TRBV5-5 and J is TRBJ1-2; D may be TRBD1 (5 bases). The germline V gene encodes CDR1 SGHKS and CDR2 YYEKEE (reference sequence). The CDR3 loop spans 16 amino acids. Trimming stripped 0 bases from V and 2 bases from J, with 14 bases between. The CDR3 DNA follows: TGTGCCAGCAGCTTGGCGGGCCGAGGACACAACTATGGCTACACCTTC. As protein: CASSLAGRGHNYGYTF.

The rearrangement links TRBV11-2 to TRBJ1-4; D is possibly TRBD1 (6 bases). With 5 bases removed from V and 7 bases from J, the gap between germline ends came to 20 bases. Germline V gene data show CDR1 as SGHAT and CDR2 as FQNNGV. The CDR3 is 16 amino acids. CDR3 bases: TGTGCCAGCAGCCCCTGGGGGGGGGCCGGTAGTGAAAAACTGTTTTTT. Its translation: CASSPWGGAGSEKLFF.

The chain has TRBV19 and TRBJ2-4; D call uncertain. This CDR3 comprises 15 residues. The V gene's germline CDR1 is LNHDA and CDR2 SQIVND (reference sequence). The V and J ends lost 5 bases and 0 bases respectively, with 11 bases between them. The CDR3 nucleotides read TGTGCCAGTAGTGCCCCGAAAATAGCCAAAAACATTCAGTACTTC. Amino acids: CASSAPKIAKNIQYF.

The CDR3 loop is CASSRLSGTSEPYEQYF. The CDR3 DNA reads TGCGCCAGCAGCCGATTATCCGGGACTAGCGAGCCCTACGAGCAGTACTTC. The J gene is TRBJ2-7, the V gene TRBV4-1; 10 nucleotides agree with TRBD2. The CDR3 spans 17 residues. CDR1 and CDR2 (germline): MGHRA, YSYEKL. The junction had 11 bases not matched to a gene; V was cut back by 4 bases and J by 2 bases.

The CDR3 DNA sequence: TGTGCCAGTAGTATACCCGGCAGGGTAAAGGACAATCAGCCCCAGCATTTT. Translated: CASSIPGRVKDNQPQHF. The chain carries TRBV19 and TRBJ1-5, with a possible D match to TRBD1 (5 bases). Trimming stripped 2 bases from V and 3 bases from J, with 17 bases between. CDR3 length equals 17 residues. CDR1 and CDR2 from the germline V gene are LNHDA and SQIVND (reference sequence).

The V call is TRBV6-6, the J call TRBJ1-1; 9 bases fit TRBD1. The ends lost 8 bases at V and 5 bases at J; junction bases unmatched: 9. Germline V gene sequence: CDR1 MNHNY, CDR2 SVGAGI (reference sequence). This CDR3 contains 14 residues. The CDR3 sequence is CASLLDRGRTEAFF. DNA of the CDR3: TGTGCCAGCCTATTGGACAGGGGAAGGACTGAAGCTTTCTTT.

The chain employs TRBV28 and TRBJ1-1; D ambiguous. CDR1 and CDR2 (germline): MDHEN, SYDVKM. The CDR3 contains 15 residues. V shed 5 bases and J shed 5 bases, with 18 bases lying between them. DNA for the CDR3: TGTGCCAGCAGTCCGAAGGGTCTTTTGGGGACTGAAGCTTTCTTT. The encoded protein is CASSPKGLLGTEAFF.